This TCR beta chain was profiled in a study of cytotoxic CD8 clonotypes in ibrutinib-treated CLL. Assay used: immunoSEQ multiplex PCR; TCRdb lists only in-frame clones, some missing. The table lists around 150,000 clones, around 84% of them singletons, with about 2.1% in the top ten. Trimming stripped 0 bases from V and 11 bases from J, with 7 bases between. The V gene's germline CDR1 is DFQATT and CDR2 SNEGSKA (reference sequence). This CDR3 comprises 11 residues. In regard to this clone: Antigen unknown.

Study-level points and caveats: Researchers report that baseline clonality outpaced age-matched healthy donors and tracked circulating CD8+ T-cell counts.

The clonotype was recovered from a human donor with chronic lymphocytic leukemia. The material was PBMCs, obtained after 12 months of ibrutinib treatment. The chain employs TRBV20-1 and TRBJ1-4; a weak D match, TRBD1 (5 bases). CDR3 sequence reads: CSARDRQKLFF. Here the CDR3 DNA reads TGCAGTGCTAGAGACCGACAGAAACTGTTTTTT.